The present TCR beta chain was sequenced within a study of Ad26.COV2.S vaccination and SARS-CoV-2 variants. Study context: Intramuscularly, Ad26.COV2.S was given either once or twice, 56 days apart. Findings and limits, study-wide: Reportedly, spike-specific CD8+ and CD4+ T cell responses achieved substantial breadth once vaccination had taken place.

Regarding treatment: about 20 received Ad26.COV2.S at low or high dose, single or two shots; five or six received placebo; per-sample allocation not given. Day 63 after the first injection of vaccine or placebo was the sampling time. Donation came from an adult in Boston who was aged 18-55 years. An Ad26 vector expressing Wuhan-strain SARS-CoV-2 spike constituted the vaccine. A remark on this clone: Its specificity is unknown.

V was trimmed by 2 bases and J by 4 bases, leaving 16 bases between them. Germline CDR1 and CDR2: SGHKS and YYEKEE (reference sequence). CDR3 length: 16 residues. Profiled with immunoSEQ multiplex PCR; TCRdb holds only in-frame clones, not every one. The sample holds some 370,000 clones, roughly four fifths seen once. This TCR came from a person aged 18-65 years who received the Ad26.COV2.S COVID-19 vaccine or a placebo. The V and J genes are TRBV5-5 and TRBJ1-5, with D hard to call. This material consisted of peripheral blood, taken in a trial of Ad26.COV2.S vaccine versus placebo. This CDR3 reads CASSFMGVQENQPQHF. The CDR3 nucleotides read TGTGCCAGCAGCTTTATGGGAGTGCAGGAGAATCAGCCCCAGCATTTT.